A selection of T cell receptor beta chains follows, all from one sample in a study of CDR3 diversity in severe acne. TCRdb recomputed calls from the PCR reads with MiXCR, one row per CDR3 protein. The sample holds tens of thousands of distinct CDR3 sequences, around 53% seen once. The sample was blood. Receptors originate from a male donor in good health, without acne. The CDR3 runs from the conserved cysteine through the conserved F or W. The D gene is left open where the match is weak. Clone size is given for some rows only: seen once, a few or many times, or a class if the clone is expanded.

j_call v_call d_call clone_size cdr3_nt cdr3_aa
TRBJ1-1 TRBV15 . . TGTGCCACCAGCAGAGATGTGGACACTGAAGCTTTCTTT CATSRDVDTEAFF
TRBJ2-7 TRBV10-3 TRBD2 . TGTGCCATCAGTTTCGGGGGGGATAACTACGAGCAGTACTTC CAISFGGDNYEQYF
TRBJ1-1 TRBV2 . . TGTGCCAGCAGTGACACTGGGTCGCGGAACACTGAAGCTTTCTTT CASSDTGSRNTEAFF
TRBJ2-1 TRBV11-3 TRBD2 . TGTGCCAGCAGCAAGACTAGCGGGGGGGCCCACAATGAGCAGTTCTTC CASSKTSGGAHNEQFF
TRBJ2-5 TRBV10-1 TRBD1 . TGTGCCAGCAGCCACAACGACAGGGTCGGAGAGACCCAGTACTTC CASSHNDRVGETQYF
TRBJ2-7 TRBV15 TRBD1 once TGTGCCACCAGCAGACACAGTTGGGCCGGGACAGGGAGCTCCTACGAGCAGTACTTC CATSRHSWAGTGSSYEQYF
TRBJ2-7 TRBV20-1 TRBD1 . TGCAGTGCTAGCTACTGGACAGGGGCCTACGAGCAGTACTTC CSASYWTGAYEQYF
TRBJ2-1 TRBV20-1 TRBD2 . TGCAGTGCTAGATGGGGGACTAGCGATGAGCAGTTCTTC CSARWGTSDEQFF
TRBJ2-7 TRBV24-1 . . TGTGCCACCAGTGTTGGGGATTACGAGCAGTACTTC CATSVGDYEQYF
TRBJ1-6 TRBV5-1 . . TGCGCCAGCAGGAATTTAGGGTTAAATTCACCCCTCCACTTT CASRNLGLNSPLHF
TRBJ2-7 TRBV2 TRBD1 . TGTGCCAGCAGTGGAGGACAGGGACCTACCTACGAGCAGTACTTC CASSGGQGPTYEQYF
TRBJ2-3 TRBV24-1 TRBD1 . TGTGCCACCAGTGACCCTGGGACAGGGGTGGATACGCAGTATTTT CATSDPGTGVDTQYF
TRBJ1-2 TRBV7-8 . few TGTGCCAGCAGCTTAATTGGGGGGAACTATGGCTACACCTTC CASSLIGGNYGYTF
TRBJ2-5 TRBV11-2 TRBD1 few TGTGCCAGCAGCTTTGGACAGGCAGAGACCCAGTACTTC CASSFGQAETQYF
TRBJ1-1 TRBV10-1 . . TGCGCCAGCAGTGCGGCGGGGGCGGGTGAAGCTTTCTTC CASSAAGAGEAFF
TRBJ2-3 TRBV30 TRBD2 . TGTGCCTGGAATAAGGGTAGCGGGGGGGCAGATACGCAGTATTTT CAWNKGSGGADTQYF
TRBJ2-5 TRBV19 . once TGTGCCAGCAGCCCTCGGGGCGCGAACCAAGAGACCCAGTACTTC CASSPRGANQETQYF
TRBJ2-1 TRBV7-3 . many TGTGCCAGCAGCTTTAGCGAGGGGCCCTACAATGAGCAGTTCTTC CASSFSEGPYNEQFF
TRBJ2-6 TRBV20-1 TRBD2 . TGCAGTGCTATGCCCCCCAGTTTTAGCGGGGGGGCCAACGTCCTGACTTTC CSAMPPSFSGGANVLTF
TRBJ1-4 TRBV25-1 . few TGTGCCAGCAGTGAACGAGCGTTTGGCACTGAAAAACTGTTTTTT CASSERAFGTEKLFF
TRBJ2-5 TRBV6-6 . many TGTGCCAGCAGTTATTCCGTAGGGGCACCGGACCAAGAGACCCAGTACTTC CASSYSVGAPDQETQYF
TRBJ2-1 TRBV13 TRBD2 . TGTGCCAGCAGTCCTAGCGGGGGGGCGGGTGAGCGGTTCTTC CASSPSGGAGERFF
TRBJ1-2 TRBV7-2 . many TGTGCCAGCAGCTCGGAGACAGTGATCCCCTATGGCTACACCTTC CASSSETVIPYGYTF
TRBJ2-6 TRBV4-1 . . TGCGCCAGCAGCCCTGGGGGAGTCCCCGGGCTGTGCTCTGGGGCCAACGTCCTGACTTTC CASSPGGVPGLCSGANVLTF